The clone carrying this T cell receptor (beta chain) was detected ten times or more. The data are from a study of CD8+CD57+ T cells in acquired aplastic anemia. The V end was cut by 4 bases, the J end by 0 bases, with 10 bases between. Germline CDR1 and CDR2: SQVTM and ANQGSEA. CDR3 length: 14 residues. Genomic DNA, serving as template, underwent TCR beta VDJ and CDR3 profiling. TCRdb reanalysed the reads using MiXCR and keeps one entry per CDR3 protein. The sample yields about 190,000 distinct CDR3 sequences, around 45% seen once. Patients chosen for sequencing had shown CD8+CD57+ cell expansion by flow cytometry. Patient blood was sampled before any therapy had been received.

This clonotype originated in a human donor with aplastic anemia. V and J are TRBV29-1 and TRBJ2-1; D unclear. The sample comprised sorted CD4+, CD8+, or CD8+CD57+ T cells (not recorded which) from PBMCs. CDR3 amino acids: CSVARRFSYNEQFF. The CDR3 nucleotides are TGCAGCGTTGCCCGGCGGTTCTCCTACAATGAGCAGTTCTTC.